This T cell receptor (beta chain) was identified in a study of cytomegalovirus exposure and HLA in healthy donors. The overall study: An early release of data contained about 85 million unique TCRs, which came from HLA-typed donors.

The study ran its PCR with 60 Vbeta and 13 Jbeta primers. Original data processing: Later, an analysis found around 77 million unique TCR beta chains, and roughly 10 million of these were shared. TCRdb keeps only in-frame clones here, not all; method: immunoSEQ multiplex PCR. V, J and clone size reflect that table, while D and trimming were determined from the DNA. The repertoire holds 150,000 to 200,000 clones, with around 74% as singletons. Study-level findings and limits: When analyzed later, a missense DCLRE1C variant was found to be linked to TCR beta V- and J-gene trimming. TCR beta chains associated with HLA were, in a later analysis, more clonally expanded than equally common others.

Per germline, CDR1 MRHNA and CDR2 SNTAGT. V dropped 2 bases and J dropped 0 bases, with 8 bases sitting between them. The CDR3 sequence is 15 residues long. With respect to this clone: Its antigen is unidentified.

This sequence joins TRBV6-4 and TRBJ2-1; D is uncertain. This TCR was sampled from a female donor in good health and CMV-seronegative. Sequences were obtained from PBMCs. The CDR3 sequence is CASSDTASSYNEQFF. The CDR3 DNA reads as TGTGCCAGCAGTGACACGGCTAGCTCCTACAATGAGCAGTTCTTC.